The present entry profiles one T cell receptor beta chain with its context. What antigen it recognizes has not been identified. No base qualities exist here, and no much larger clone lies one base off it. This sample is part of a study of radiotherapy plus CTLA-4 blockade in lung cancer (dated by TCRdb to 2016 to 2018). Broadly, across the study: Among enrolled patients, 18% had an objective response and approximately 30% reached disease control.

The study tested focal radiation therapy combined with CTLA-4 blockade (ipilimumab) in patients with chemo-refractory metastatic non-small-cell lung cancer. The library relied on the immunoSEQ multiplex PCR assay. In its TCRdb copy, this immuneACCESS table keeps in-frame sequences only and misses some clones. Where compared with another copy, unresolved V genes explain less than half of these, and the others have no known cause. This sample gives 30,000 to 35,000 clones in total; approximately 70% of them show up just once. The top ten clonotypes cover 4% of the sample. Compared with germline, V lacks 4 bases and J lacks 1 base; bases without a gene match: 4. As encoded in the germline V gene, CDR1 is SGDLS while CDR2 is YYNGEE. From the cysteine through the phenylalanine, the CDR3 covers 14 amino acids. Only CDR3 DNA is held: 42 bases, read in frame from base 1. Broader findings and caveats from the paper: The strongest predictors of response, as reported, were early dynamic changes in blood T cell clones along with a rise in serum interferon-beta after radiation. After treatment with radiotherapy and ipilimumab, TCR clones that originated in tumors expanded in peripheral blood.

The TCR comes from a human donor with non-small cell lung cancer who had stable disease on radiotherapy plus ipilimumab. Sequencing used peripheral blood, obtained from a patient treated with radiotherapy plus ipilimumab. This chain is built from TRBV9 and TRBJ1-1; TRBD1 fits 7 bases in the junction. The CDR3 region reads CASSTRQGNTEAFF. The nucleotide sequence is given as TGTGCCAGCAGCACTCGACAGGGGAACACTGAAGCTTTCTTT.